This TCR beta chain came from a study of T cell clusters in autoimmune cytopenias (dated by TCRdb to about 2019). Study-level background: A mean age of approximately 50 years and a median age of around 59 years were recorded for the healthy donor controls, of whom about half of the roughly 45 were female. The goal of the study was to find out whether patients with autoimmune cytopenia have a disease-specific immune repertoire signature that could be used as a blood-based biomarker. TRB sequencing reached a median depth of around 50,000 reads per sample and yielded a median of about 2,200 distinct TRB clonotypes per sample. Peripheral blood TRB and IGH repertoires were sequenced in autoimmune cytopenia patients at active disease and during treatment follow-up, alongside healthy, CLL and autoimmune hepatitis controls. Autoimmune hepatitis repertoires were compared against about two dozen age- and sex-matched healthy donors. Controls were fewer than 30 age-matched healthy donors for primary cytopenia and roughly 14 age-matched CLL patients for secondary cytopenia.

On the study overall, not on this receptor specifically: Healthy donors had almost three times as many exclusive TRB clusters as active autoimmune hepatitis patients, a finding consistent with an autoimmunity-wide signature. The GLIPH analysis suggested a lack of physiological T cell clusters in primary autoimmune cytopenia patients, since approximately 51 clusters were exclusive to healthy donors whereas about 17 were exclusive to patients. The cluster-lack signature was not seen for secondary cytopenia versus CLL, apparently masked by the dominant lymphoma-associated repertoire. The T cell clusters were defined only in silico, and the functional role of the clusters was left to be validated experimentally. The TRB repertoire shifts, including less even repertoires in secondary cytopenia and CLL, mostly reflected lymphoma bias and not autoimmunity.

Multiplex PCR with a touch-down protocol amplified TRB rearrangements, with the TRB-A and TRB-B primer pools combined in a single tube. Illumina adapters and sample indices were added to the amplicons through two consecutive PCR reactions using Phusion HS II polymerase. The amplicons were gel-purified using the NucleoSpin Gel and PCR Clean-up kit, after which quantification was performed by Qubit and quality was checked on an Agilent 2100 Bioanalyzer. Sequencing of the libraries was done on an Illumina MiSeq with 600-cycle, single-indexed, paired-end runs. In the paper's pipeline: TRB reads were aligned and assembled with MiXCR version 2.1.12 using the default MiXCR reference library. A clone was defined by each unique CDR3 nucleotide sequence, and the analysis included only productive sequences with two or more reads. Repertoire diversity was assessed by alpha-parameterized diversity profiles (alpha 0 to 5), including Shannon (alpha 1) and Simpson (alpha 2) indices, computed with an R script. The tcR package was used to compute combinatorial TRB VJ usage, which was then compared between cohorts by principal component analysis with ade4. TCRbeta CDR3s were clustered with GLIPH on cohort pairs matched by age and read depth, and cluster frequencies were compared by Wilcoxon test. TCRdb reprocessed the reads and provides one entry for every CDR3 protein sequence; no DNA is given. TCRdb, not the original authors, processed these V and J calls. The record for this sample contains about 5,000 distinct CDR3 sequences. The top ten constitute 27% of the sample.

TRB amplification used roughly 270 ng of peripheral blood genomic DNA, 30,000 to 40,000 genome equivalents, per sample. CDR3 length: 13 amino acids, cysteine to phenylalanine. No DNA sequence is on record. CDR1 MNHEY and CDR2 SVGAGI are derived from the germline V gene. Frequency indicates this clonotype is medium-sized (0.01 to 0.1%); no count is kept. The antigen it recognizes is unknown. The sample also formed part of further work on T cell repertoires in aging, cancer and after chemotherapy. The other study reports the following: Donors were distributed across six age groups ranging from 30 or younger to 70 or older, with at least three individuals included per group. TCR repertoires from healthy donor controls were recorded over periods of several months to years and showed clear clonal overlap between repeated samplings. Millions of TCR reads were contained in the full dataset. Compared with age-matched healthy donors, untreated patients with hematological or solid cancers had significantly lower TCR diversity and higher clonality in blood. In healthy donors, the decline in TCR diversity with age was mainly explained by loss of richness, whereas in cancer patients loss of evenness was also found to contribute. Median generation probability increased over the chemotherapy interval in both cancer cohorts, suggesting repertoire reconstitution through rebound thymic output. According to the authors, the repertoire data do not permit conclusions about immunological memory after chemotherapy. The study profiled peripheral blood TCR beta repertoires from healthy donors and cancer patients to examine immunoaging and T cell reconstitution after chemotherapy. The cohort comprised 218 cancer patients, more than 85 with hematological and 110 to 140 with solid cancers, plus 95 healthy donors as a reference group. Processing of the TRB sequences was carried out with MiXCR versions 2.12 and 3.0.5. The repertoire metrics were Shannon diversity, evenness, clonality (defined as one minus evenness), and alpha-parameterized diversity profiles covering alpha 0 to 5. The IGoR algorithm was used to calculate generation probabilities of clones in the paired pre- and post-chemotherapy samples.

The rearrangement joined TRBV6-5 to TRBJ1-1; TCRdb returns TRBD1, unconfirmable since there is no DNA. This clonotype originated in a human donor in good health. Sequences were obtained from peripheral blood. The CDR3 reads CASRGMGGTEAFF.